This T cell receptor beta chain came from a study of T-cell memory formation after mild COVID-19. Looking at the study overall: TCR clustering was largely donor specific.

The V end was cut by 4 bases, the J end by 0 bases, with 9 bases between. The CDR3 has 15 amino acids. Germline V gene sequence: CDR1 MNHEY, CDR2 SMNVEV (reference sequence). A single record per CDR3 protein comes from TCRdb applying MiXCR to the 5' RACE reads. This table has around 320,000 distinct CDR3 sequences, 28% appearing once. The TCR originated in an adult woman who had mild COVID-19 (a few samples of this study predate the infection). Cell type and time point are not known. Sequencing input: PBMCs or a T cell subset sorted from them (not recorded which). The V gene is TRBV27, the J gene TRBJ1-4, with D unresolved. CDR3 sequence: CASSWGVATNEKLFF. The CDR3, as DNA: TGTGCCAGCAGTTGGGGAGTTGCAACTAATGAAAAACTGTTTTTT.